This T cell receptor (beta chain) comes out of a study of shared clonotypes between healthy human individuals. Across the whole study: A few men and two women, aged 18 to 49, were donors.

The table came from immunoSEQ multiplex PCR; TCRdb's copy has only in-frame clones and leaves some out. The sample carries fewer than 850,000 clones, around 72% recorded once. The germline CDR1 and CDR2 sequences are SGDLS and YYNGEE. The CDR3 consists of 15 residues. Trimming pared 2 bases from V and 3 bases from J, leaving 15 bases between. Sequences were obtained from memory CD4+ T cells sorted from blood. Subset here: CD45RA-negative fraction. This receptor was identified in a woman aged 25 to 45 in good health. The chain couples TRBV9 to TRBJ2-7, with D perhaps TRBD2 (6 bases). The chain's CDR3 is CASSVSSGGYYEQYF. The CDR3, as DNA: TGTGCCAGCAGCGTCAGTTCTGGGGGGTACTACGAGCAGTACTTC.